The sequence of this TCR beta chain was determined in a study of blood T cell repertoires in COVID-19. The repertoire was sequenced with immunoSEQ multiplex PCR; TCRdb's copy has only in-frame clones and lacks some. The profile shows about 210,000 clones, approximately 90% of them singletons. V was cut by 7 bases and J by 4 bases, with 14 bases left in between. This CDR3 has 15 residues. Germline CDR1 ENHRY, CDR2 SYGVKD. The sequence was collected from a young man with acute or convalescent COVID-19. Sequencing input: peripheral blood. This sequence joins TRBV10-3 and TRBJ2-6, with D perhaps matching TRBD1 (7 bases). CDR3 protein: CAINQGGNGANVLTF. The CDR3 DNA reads TGTGCCATCAATCAGGGGGGTAACGGGGCCAACGTCCTGACTTTC.